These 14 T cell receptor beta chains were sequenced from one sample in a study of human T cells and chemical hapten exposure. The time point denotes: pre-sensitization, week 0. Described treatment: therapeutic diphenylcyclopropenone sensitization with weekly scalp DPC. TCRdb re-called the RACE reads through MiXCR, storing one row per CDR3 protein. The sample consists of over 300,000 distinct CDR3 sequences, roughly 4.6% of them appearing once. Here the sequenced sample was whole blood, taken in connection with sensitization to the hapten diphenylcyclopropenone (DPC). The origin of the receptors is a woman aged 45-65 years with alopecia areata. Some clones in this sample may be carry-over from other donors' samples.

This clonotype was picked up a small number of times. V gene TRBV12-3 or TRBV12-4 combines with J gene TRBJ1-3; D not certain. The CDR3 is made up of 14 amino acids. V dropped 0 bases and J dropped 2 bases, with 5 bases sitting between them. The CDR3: CASSLAPPGNTIYF. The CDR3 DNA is TGTGCCAGCAGTTTAGCGCCGCCTGGAAACACCATATATTTT.

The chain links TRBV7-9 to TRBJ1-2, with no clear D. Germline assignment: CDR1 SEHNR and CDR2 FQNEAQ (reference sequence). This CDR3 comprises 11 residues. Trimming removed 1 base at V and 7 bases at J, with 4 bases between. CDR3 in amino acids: CASSLDPGYTF. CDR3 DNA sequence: TGTGCCAGCAGCTTAGATCCTGGCTACACCTTC. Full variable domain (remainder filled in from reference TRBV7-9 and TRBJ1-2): DTGVSQNPRHKITKRGQNVTFRCDPISEHNRLYWYRQTLGQGPEFLTYFQNEAQLEKSRLLSDRFSAERPKGSFSTLEIQRTEQGDSAMYLCASSLDPGYTFGSGTRLTVV.

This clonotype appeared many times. This CDR3 is CASSHDRAANYGYTF. DNA for the CDR3: TGCGCCAGCAGCCATGACAGGGCCGCTAACTATGGCTACACCTTC. This chain joins TRBV4-1 and TRBJ1-2; TRBD1 aligns across 7 bases. Germline V CDR1 and CDR2: MGHRA, YSYEKL. The CDR3 length is 15 residues. V was pared by 3 bases and J by 0 bases, with 4 bases of the junction left unmatched.

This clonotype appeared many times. Written as DNA, the CDR3 is TGTGCCGTAAGAGGACAGGGAGGAACTGAAGCTTTCTTT. As protein: CAVRGQGGTEAFF. The rearrangement links TRBV10-3 to TRBJ1-1, with TRBD1 matching 8 bases. Trimming took 11 bases from V and 5 from J; bases not matched to a gene: 10. The CDR3 spans 13 residues. Germline V gives CDR1 ENHRY, CDR2 SYGVKD.

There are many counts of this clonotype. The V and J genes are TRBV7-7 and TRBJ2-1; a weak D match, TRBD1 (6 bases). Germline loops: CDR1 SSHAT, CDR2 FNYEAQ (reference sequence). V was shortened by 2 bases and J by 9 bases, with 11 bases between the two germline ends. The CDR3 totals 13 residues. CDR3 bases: TGTGCCAGCAGCTTAACGAGGACAGCTGAGCAGTTCTTC. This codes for CASSLTRTAEQFF. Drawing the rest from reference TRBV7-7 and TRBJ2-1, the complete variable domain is GAGVSQSPRYKVTKRGQDVTLRCDPISSHATLYWYQQALGQGPEFLTYFNYEAQPDKSGLPSDRFSAERPEGSISTLTIQRTEQRDSAMYRCASSLTRTAEQFFGPGTRLTVL.

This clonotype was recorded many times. DNA of the CDR3: TGTGCCAGCAGTTTCGCAGGGGTATTAAATGGCTACACCTTC. This gives the protein CASSFAGVLNGYTF. V is TRBV27 and J is TRBJ1-2; D possibly corresponds to TRBD1 (6 bases). V was clipped by 3 bases and J by 6 bases, with 14 bases between them. The length of the CDR3 is 14 residues. Germline values: CDR1 MNHEY, CDR2 SMNVEV (reference sequence).

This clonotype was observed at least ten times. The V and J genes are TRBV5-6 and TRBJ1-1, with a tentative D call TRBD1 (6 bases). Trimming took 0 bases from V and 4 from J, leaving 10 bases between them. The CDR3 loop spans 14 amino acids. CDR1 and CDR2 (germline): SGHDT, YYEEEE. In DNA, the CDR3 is TGTGCCAGCAGCTTGGGGAGGGGGGGCACTGAAGCTTTCTTT. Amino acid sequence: CASSLGRGGTEAFF. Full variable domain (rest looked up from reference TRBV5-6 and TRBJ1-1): DAGVTQSPTHLIKTRGQQVTLRCSPKSGHDTVSWYQQALGQGPQFIFQYYEEEERQRGNFPDRFSGHQFPNYSSELNVNALLLGDSALYLCASSLGRGGTEAFFGQGTRLTVV.

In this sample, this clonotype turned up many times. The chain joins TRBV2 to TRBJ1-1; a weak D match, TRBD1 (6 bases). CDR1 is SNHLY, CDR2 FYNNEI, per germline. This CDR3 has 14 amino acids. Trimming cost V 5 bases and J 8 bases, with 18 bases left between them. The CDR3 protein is CASSPQPARGEAFF. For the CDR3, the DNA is TGTGCCAGCAGTCCTCAACCCGCCAGGGGAGAAGCTTTCTTT. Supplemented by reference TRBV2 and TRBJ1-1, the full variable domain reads EPEVTQTPSHQVTQMGQEVILRCVPISNHLYFYWYRQILGQKVEFLVSFYNNEISEKSEIFDDQFSVERPDGSNFTLKIRSTKLEDSAMYFCASSPQPARGEAFFGQGTRLTVV.

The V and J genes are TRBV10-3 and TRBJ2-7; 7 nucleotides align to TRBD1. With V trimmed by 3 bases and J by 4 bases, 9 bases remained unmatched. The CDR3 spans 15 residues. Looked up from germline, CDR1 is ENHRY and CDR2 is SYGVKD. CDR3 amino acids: CAISDAPRGRYEQYF. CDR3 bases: TGTGCCATCAGTGACGCTCCCAGGGGGAGATACGAGCAGTACTTC.

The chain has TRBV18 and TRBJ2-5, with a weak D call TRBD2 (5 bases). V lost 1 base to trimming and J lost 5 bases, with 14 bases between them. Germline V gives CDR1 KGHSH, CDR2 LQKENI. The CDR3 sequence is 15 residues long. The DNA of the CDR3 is TGTGCCAGCTCACCACAGGCTAGCATCGGGGAGACCCAGTACTTC. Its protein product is CASSPQASIGETQYF.

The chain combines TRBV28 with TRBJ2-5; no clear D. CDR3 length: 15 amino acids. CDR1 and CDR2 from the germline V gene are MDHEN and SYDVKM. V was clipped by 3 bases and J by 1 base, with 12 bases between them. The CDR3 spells CASSFGRQTQETQYF. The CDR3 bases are TGTGCCAGCAGTTTTGGTCGGCAGACCCAAGAGACCCAGTACTTC. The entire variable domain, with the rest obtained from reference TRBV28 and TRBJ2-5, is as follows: DVKVTQSSRYLVKRTGEKVFLECVQDMDHENMFWYRQDPGLGLRLIYFSYDVKMKEKGDIPEGYSVSREKKERFSLILESASTNQTSMYLCASSFGRQTQETQYFGPGTRLLVL.

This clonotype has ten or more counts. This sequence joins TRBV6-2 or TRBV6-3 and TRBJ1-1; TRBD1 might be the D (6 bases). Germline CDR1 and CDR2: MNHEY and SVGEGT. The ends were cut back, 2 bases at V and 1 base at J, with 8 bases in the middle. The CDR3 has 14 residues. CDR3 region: CASSYGTKNTEAFF. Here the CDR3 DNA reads TGTGCCAGCAGTTACGGGACAAAGAACACTGAAGCTTTCTTT.

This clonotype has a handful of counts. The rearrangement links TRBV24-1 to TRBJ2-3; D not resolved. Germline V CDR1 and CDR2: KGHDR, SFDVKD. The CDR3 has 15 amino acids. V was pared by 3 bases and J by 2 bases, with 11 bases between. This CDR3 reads CATSDGRWATDTQYF. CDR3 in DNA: TGTGCCACCAGTGATGGCAGGTGGGCCACAGATACGCAGTATTTT.

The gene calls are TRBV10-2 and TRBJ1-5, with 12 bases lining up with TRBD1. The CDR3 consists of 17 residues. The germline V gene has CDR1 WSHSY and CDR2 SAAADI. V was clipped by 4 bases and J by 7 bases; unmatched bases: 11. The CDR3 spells CASSGRGGQGADQPQHF. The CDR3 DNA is TGCGCCAGCAGTGGAAGAGGGGGACAGGGGGCTGACCAGCCCCAGCATTTT.